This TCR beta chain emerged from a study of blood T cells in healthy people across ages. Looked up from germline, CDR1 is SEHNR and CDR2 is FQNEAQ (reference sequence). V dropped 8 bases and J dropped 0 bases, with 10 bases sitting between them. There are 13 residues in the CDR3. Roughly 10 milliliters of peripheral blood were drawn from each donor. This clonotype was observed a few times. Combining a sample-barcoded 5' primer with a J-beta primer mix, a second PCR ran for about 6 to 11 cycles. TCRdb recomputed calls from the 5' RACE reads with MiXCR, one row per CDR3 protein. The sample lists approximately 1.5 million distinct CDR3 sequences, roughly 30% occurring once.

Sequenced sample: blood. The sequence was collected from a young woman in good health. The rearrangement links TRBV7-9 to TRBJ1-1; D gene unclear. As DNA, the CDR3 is TGTGCCAGCGCCCTAACAGTGAACACTGAAGCTTTCTTT. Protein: CASALTVNTEAFF.